This is a list of T cell receptor beta chains from one sample in a study of blood T cell repertoires in COVID-19. Some clones are missing from TCRdb's copy, which holds only in-frame ones; the method was immunoSEQ multiplex PCR. The repertoire holds more than 60,000 clones, with about 93% as singletons. The sample was peripheral blood. The receptors originated from a human donor in a cohort sampled during active COVID-19. CDR3s include the opening cysteine and the closing phenylalanine or tryptophan. Fields, in order: V gene, J gene, D gene, clone size, CDR3 protein, CDR3 DNA. The D gene is left open where the match is weak. Clone size is not always given. Where it is, it says once, few, many or a class for expanded clones.

TRBV5-1,TRBJ1-1,TRBD1,.,CASSSQGDNTEAFF,TGCGCCAGCAGCTCACAGGGGGATAACACTGAAGCTTTCTTT
TRBV6-2/TRBV6-3,TRBJ1-2,.,once,CASSYPNGYTF,TGTGCCAGCAGTTATCCCAATGGCTACACCTTC
TRBV7-8,TRBJ2-7,.,few,CASSPVGSRSEQYF,TGTGCCAGCAGCCCCGTCGGGAGTCGCTCCGAGCAGTACTTC
TRBV7-2,TRBJ1-1,.,.,CASSPPGLTNTEAFF,TGTGCCAGCAGCCCTCCAGGGCTCACGAACACTGAAGCTTTCTTT
TRBV6-5,TRBJ1-1,.,.,CASSYSQGLTTEAFF,TGTGCCAGCAGTTACTCTCAGGGTTTGACCACTGAAGCTTTCTTT
TRBV20-1,TRBJ2-7,.,.,CSARERYEQYF,TGCAGTGCTAGAGAGAGATACGAGCAGTACTTC
TRBV2,TRBJ1-2,.,once,CASSYLQGTNGYTF,TGTGCCAGCAGTTACCTACAGGGTACCAACGGCTACACCTTC
TRBV5-1,TRBJ1-4,.,.,CASSFTAMEAANEKLFF,TGCGCCAGCAGCTTCACGGCCATGGAGGCAGCTAATGAAAAACTGTTTTTT
TRBV5-1,TRBJ2-7,.,.,CASSTVGTGTSNF,.
TRBV5-1,TRBJ2-3,.,.,CASSFYSTDTQYF,TGCGCCAGCAGTTTCTACAGTACAGATACGCAGTATTTT
TRBV6-5,TRBJ2-7,.,.,CASSYLGRAGEQYF,TGTGCCAGCAGTTACTTAGGCAGGGCCGGCGAGCAGTACTTC
TRBV4-2,TRBJ2-5,TRBD2,.,CASSQDLRGAGMGETQYF,TGTGCCAGCAGCCAAGATCTGCGGGGGGCGGGTATGGGAGAGACCCAGTACTTC